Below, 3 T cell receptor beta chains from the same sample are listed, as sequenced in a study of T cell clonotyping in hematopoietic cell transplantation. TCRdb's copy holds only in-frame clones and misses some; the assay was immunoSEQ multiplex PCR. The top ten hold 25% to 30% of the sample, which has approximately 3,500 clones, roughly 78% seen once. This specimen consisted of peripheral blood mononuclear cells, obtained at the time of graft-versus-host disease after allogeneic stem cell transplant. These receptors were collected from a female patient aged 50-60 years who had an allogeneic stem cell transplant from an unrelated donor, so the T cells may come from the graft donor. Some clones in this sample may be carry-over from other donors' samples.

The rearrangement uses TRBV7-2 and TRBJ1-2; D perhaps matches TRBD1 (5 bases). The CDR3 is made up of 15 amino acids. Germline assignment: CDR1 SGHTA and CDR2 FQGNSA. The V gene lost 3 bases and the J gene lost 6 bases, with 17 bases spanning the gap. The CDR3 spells CASSLASRTTNGYTF. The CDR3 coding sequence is TGTGCCAGCAGCTTGGCTTCCCGGACAACAAATGGCTACACCTTC.

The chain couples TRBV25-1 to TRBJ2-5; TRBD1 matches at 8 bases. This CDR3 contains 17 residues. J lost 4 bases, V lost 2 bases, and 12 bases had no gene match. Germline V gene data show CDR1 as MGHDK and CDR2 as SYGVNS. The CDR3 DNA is TGTGCCAGCAGTGAAGGGGTAGCCGGGACAGGTCTAGAGACCCAGTACTTC. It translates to CASSEGVAGTGLETQYF.

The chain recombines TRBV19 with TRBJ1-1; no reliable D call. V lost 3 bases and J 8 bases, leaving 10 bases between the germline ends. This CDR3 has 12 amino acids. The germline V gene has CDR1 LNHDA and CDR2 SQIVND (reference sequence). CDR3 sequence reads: CASSMSGREAFF. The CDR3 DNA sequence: TGTGCCAGTAGTATGTCTGGCAGGGAAGCTTTCTTT.